The entry below describes one T cell receptor (beta chain). The data are from a study of control samples from healthy donors and cancer patients. Assay used: immunoSEQ multiplex PCR; TCRdb lists only in-frame clones, some missing. The sample contains approximately 170,000 clones, 90% to 95% of which appear only once. This CDR3 comprises 11 residues. The germline gives CDR1 DFQATT, CDR2 SNEGSKA (reference sequence). V gave up 7 bases and J gave up 8 bases; unmatched junction bases: 5. The receptor's source is a woman aged 25 to 45 in good health. V gene TRBV20-1 combines with J gene TRBJ1-2; 9 bases fit TRBD1. Input material: blood. DNA for the CDR3: TGCAGTGGAGGGACAGGGCTCGGCTACACCTTC. Translated: CSGGTGLGYTF.